A single sample gave rise to the 11 T cell receptor beta chains below, sequenced in a study of blood T cell repertoires in COVID-19. Assay used: immunoSEQ multiplex PCR; TCRdb lists only in-frame clones, some missing. The sample yields some 38,000 clones, around 83% seen once. The sample taken for sequencing was peripheral blood. The receptor source for this set is a man in his 60s with active or convalescent COVID-19.

The chain couples TRBV12-3 or TRBV12-4 to TRBJ2-2; possibly TRBD1 for D (6 bases). Deletions cut 8 bases from V and 7 bases from J, with 14 bases between. CDR3 length: 13 amino acids. CDR3: CASGRGNGGELFF. CDR3 nucleotide sequence: TGTGCCAGCGGAAGGGGGAATGGCGGGGAGCTGTTTTTT.

CDR3 nucleotide sequence: TGTGCCAGCAGCTTAAACCCCCCCGGACAGGGGTTCTATGGCTACACCTTC. Amino acids: CASSLNPPGQGFYGYTF. The rearrangement joins TRBV11-2 to TRBJ1-2; 9 bases match TRBD1. Unmatched junction bases numbered 11, after V lost 2 bases and J lost 4 bases. This CDR3 has 17 amino acids. Germline CDR1 is SGHAT and CDR2 is FQNNGV.

V usage is TRBV19 and J usage is TRBJ1-4; the D is unclear. Germline CDR1 LNHDA, CDR2 SQIVND (reference sequence). The germline V and J ends were trimmed by 6 bases and 8 bases, with 19 bases remaining between them. This CDR3 region has 15 residues. CDR3 nucleotide sequence: TGTGCCAGTAGGGCCGGGGAGAGGCTTGGGGAAAAACTGTTTTTT. The encoded protein is CASRAGERLGEKLFF.

This sequence joins TRBV5-4 and TRBJ1-2; possible D gene TRBD1, 6 bases. Trimming removed 7 bases at V and 8 bases at J, with 18 bases between. Germline CDR1 and CDR2: SGHNT and YYREEE (reference sequence). CDR3 size: 13 residues. The CDR3 coding sequence is TGTGCCAGCGGCAGGGGTTCTTTTGGAGGCTACACCTTC. This gives the protein CASGRGSFGGYTF. The whole variable domain, remainder taken from reference TRBV5-4 and TRBJ1-2, is ETGVTQSPTHLIKTRGQQVTLRCSSQSGHNTVSWYQQALGQGPQFIFQYYREEENGRGNFPPRFSGLQFPNYSSELNVNALELDDSALYLCASGRGSFGGYTFGSGTRLTVV.

The chain has TRBV6-6 and TRBJ1-1; 9 nucleotides match TRBD1. Germline assignment: CDR1 MNHNY and CDR2 SVGAGI (reference sequence). The CDR3 runs 16 residues. The V and J ends lost 4 bases and 4 bases, in that order; junction bases with no gene match: 10. The CDR3 region is CASSSRDRVRGTEAFF. CDR3 DNA sequence: TGTGCCAGCAGTTCCCGGGACAGGGTGAGGGGCACTGAAGCTTTCTTT.

This rearrangement joins TRBV6-5 to TRBJ2-7, with unresolved D. CDR1 is MNHEY, CDR2 SVGAGI, per germline. V was clipped by 8 bases and J by 3 bases, with 11 bases between them. CDR3 size: 12 residues. For the CDR3, the DNA is TGTGCCAGCGCATCGACACTCTACGAGCAGTACGTC. Its protein product is CASASTLYEQYV.

This chain links TRBV6-4 with TRBJ2-3; 8 nucleotides line up with TRBD1. After removal of 2 bases from V and 5 bases from J, the junction contained 6 bases not matched to a gene. Germline values: CDR1 MRHNA, CDR2 SNTAGT. This CDR3 has 15 residues. CDR3 nucleotides: TGTGCCAGCAGTGACGGACAGGGAGGCGTAGATACGCAGTATTTT. Amino acids: CASSDGQGGVDTQYF.

CDR3: CSVVRTDRVANYGYTF. The CDR3 coding sequence is TGCAGCGTTGTACGGACCGACAGGGTGGCTAACTATGGCTACACCTTC. The chain carries TRBV29-1 and TRBJ1-2; 7 bases match TRBD1. After removal of 4 bases from V and 0 bases from J, the junction contained 11 bases not matched to a gene. CDR3 length equals 16 residues. Per the germline V gene, CDR1 is SQVTM and CDR2 is ANQGSEA.

This chain joins TRBV19 and TRBJ2-3; perhaps TRBD1 as D (6 bases). Germline CDR1 and CDR2: LNHDA and SQIVND (reference sequence). V lost 3 bases and J 3 bases, leaving 13 bases between the germline ends. CDR3 length: 15 residues. DNA for the CDR3: TGTGCCAGTAGTATTCTTGAGGGGACAACAGATACGCAGTATTTT. Protein sequence: CASSILEGTTDTQYF.

The rearrangement uses TRBV7-9 and TRBJ1-3; 7 nucleotides match TRBD1. With 5 bases clipped from V and 0 bases from J, the junction kept 7 bases outside the gene matches. The CDR3 has 16 residues. Looked up from germline, CDR1 is SEHNR and CDR2 is FQNEAQ (reference sequence). The CDR3 reads CASSPPGTDSGNTIYF. CDR3 in DNA: TGTGCCAGCAGCCCGCCCGGGACAGACTCTGGAAACACCATATATTTT.

CDR3 protein: CASSLMGGGNQPQHF. Written as DNA, the CDR3 is TGTGCCAGCAGCTTGATGGGGGGAGGCAATCAGCCCCAGCATTTT. The rearrangement links TRBV5-6 to TRBJ1-5; D perhaps matches TRBD1 (5 bases). The germline V gene encodes CDR1 SGHDT and CDR2 YYEEEE. The CDR3 runs 15 residues. The germline V and J ends were trimmed by 1 base and 2 bases, with 10 bases remaining between them.